The clone carrying this TCR beta chain occurred once. The antigen remains undetermined. Treatment reported: roughly 18 received Ad26.COV2.S at low or high dose, single or two shots; roughly five received placebo; per-sample allocation not given. Sample collection was performed on day 63 after the first vaccine or placebo injection. Only in-frame clones appear in the TCRdb table, and some are missing; sequencing was by immunoSEQ multiplex PCR. The data contain a few hundred thousand clones, around 86% of them singletons. The CDR3 has 13 residues. Germline CDR1 reads SQVTM; CDR2 reads ANQGSEA. V lost 6 bases and J 0 bases, leaving 12 bases between the germline ends. The data originate from a study of Ad26.COV2.S vaccination and SARS-CoV-2 variants. On the study more broadly: A COV1001 Ad26.COV2.S trial-arm participant provided the sample.

General study findings and limits: Across vaccine and placebo recipients, the breadth of non-spike TCRs was similar. Analyses that measured TCR breadth and depth may have underestimated total T cell responses. CD8+ and CD4+ T cells specific for spike reportedly responded with substantial breadth after vaccination.

The chain joins TRBV29-1 to TRBJ2-7; weak D call: TRBD2 (7 bases). This sequence was found in a person aged 18-65 years who received the Ad26.COV2.S COVID-19 vaccine or a placebo. Sample: peripheral blood, taken in a trial of Ad26.COV2.S vaccine versus placebo. The CDR3 sequence: CSVSRGGSYEQYF. The CDR3 coding sequence is TGCAGCGTGTCTAGGGGGGGCTCCTACGAGCAGTACTTC.